A selection of T cell receptor beta chains follows, all from one sample in a study of response to subunit inactivated influenza vaccine. Via MiXCR, TCRdb re-called the RT-PCR reads, giving one row per CDR3 protein. Here the sample spans 500,000 to 600,000 distinct CDR3 sequences, 16% being singletons. Sequenced here: CD4+ T cells sorted from PBMCs, sampled about 23 months after vaccination. The source of these receptors is a man aged 45 to 70 who received an inactivated influenza vaccine. The CDR3 runs from the conserved cysteine through the conserved F or W. The D gene is left open where the match is weak. Only some rows state a clone size, as once, few, many or a class for expanded clones.

J gene	V gene	clone size	D gene	CDR3 protein	CDR3 DNA
TRBJ1-6	TRBV5-1	once	NA	CASSLGRDSAGSPLHF	TGCGCCAGCAGCTTGGGCAGGGACTCCGCGGGTTCACCCCTCCACTTT
TRBJ1-3	TRBV5-1	few	NA	CASTSPAGNTIYF	TGCGCCAGCACCTCCCCCGCGGGAAACACCATATATTTT
TRBJ2-5	TRBV5-1	NA	TRBD2	CASSPGGGTETQYF	TGCGCCAGCAGCCCGGGAGGGGGGACAGAGACCCAGTACTTC
TRBJ1-1	TRBV4-2	NA	TRBD1	CASSQDRPLRQGRNTEAFF	TGTGCCAGCAGCCAAGATCGACCCCTTAGACAGGGGAGGAACACTGAAGCTTTCTTT
TRBJ1-6	TRBV4-2	NA	NA	CASSQVASSPLHF	TGTGCCAGCAGCCAAGTTGCAAGTTCACCCCTCCACTTT
TRBJ2-3	TRBV5-1	NA	TRBD2	CASSGIAGGADTQYF	TGCGCCAGCAGCGGAATAGCGGGGGGGGCAGATACGCAGTATTTT
TRBJ1-6	TRBV7-9	few	NA	CASSLEAASRSPLHF	TGTGCCAGCAGCTTAGAGGCAGCCAGCCGTTCACCCCTCCACTTT
TRBJ2-3	TRBV6-1	NA	NA	CASSRLGIGTDTQYF	TGTGCCAGCAGTCGCCTCGGGATTGGCACAGATACGCAGTATTTT
TRBJ2-1	TRBV12-3/TRBV12-4	NA	NA	CASSFDRRDEQFF	TGTGCCAGCAGTTTCGACAGGCGGGATGAGCAGTTCTTC
TRBJ2-1	TRBV12-3/TRBV12-4	few	NA	CASSLAAIYNEQFF	TGTGCCAGCAGTTTGGCAGCGATCTACAATGAGCAGTTCTTC
TRBJ2-6	TRBV13	NA	NA	CASSLQGASGANVLTF	TGTGCCAGCAGCTTACAAGGGGCATCTGGGGCCAACGTCCTGACTTTC
TRBJ2-4	TRBV11-2	few	NA	CASSPPIAKNIQYF	TGTGCCAGCAGCCCCCCCATAGCCAAAAACATTCAGTACTTC
TRBJ1-6	TRBV20-1	NA	NA	CSARGRANSPLHF	TGCAGTGCTAGAGGCAGGGCAAATTCACCCCTCCACTTT
TRBJ1-2	TRBV12-3/TRBV12-4	many	NA	CASSEGYGYTF	TGTGCCAGCAGTGAGGGCTATGGCTACACCTTC
TRBJ2-2	TRBV30	NA	TRBD1	CASDRAYGELFF	TGTGCCAGCGACAGGGCTTACGGGGAGCTGTTTTTT
TRBJ2-1	TRBV4-2	few	NA	CASAVALDNEQFF	TGTGCCAGCGCGGTAGCGCTAGACAATGAGCAGTTCTTC
TRBJ2-3	TRBV20-1	few	NA	CSARDIQGRISTDTQYF	TGCAGTGCTAGAGATATCCAGGGACGTATAAGCACAGATACGCAGTATTTT
TRBJ1-2	TRBV28	NA	TRBD1	CASRTGGGGYTF	TGTGCCAGCAGGACAGGGGGCGGTGGCTACACCTTC
TRBJ2-3	TRBV29-1	many	NA	CSVVVYTDTQYF	TGCAGCGTTGTCGTCTACACAGATACGCAGTATTTT
TRBJ2-6	TRBV29-1	NA	NA	CSVRTGSGANVLTF	TGCAGCGTTCGAACAGGGAGTGGGGCCAACGTCCTGACTTTC
TRBJ2-1	TRBV20-1	NA	TRBD2	CSARKTSGRNNEQFF	TGCAGTGCTAGAAAAACTAGCGGGAGGAACAATGAGCAGTTCTTC
TRBJ2-7	TRBV12-3/TRBV12-4	few	TRBD2	CASSLATGGGRNEQYF	TGTGCCAGCAGTTTAGCCACCGGCGGGGGGCGGAATGAGCAGTACTTC
TRBJ2-6	TRBV20-1	NA	TRBD1	CSARKQGAIGANVLTF	TGCAGTGCTAGGAAACAGGGGGCGATAGGGGCCAACGTCCTGACTTTC
TRBJ2-7	TRBV20-1	many	TRBD2	CSARALAGGAYEQYF	TGCAGTGCTAGAGCTTTAGCGGGAGGTGCTTACGAGCAGTACTTC
TRBJ2-2	TRBV30	few	TRBD2	CAWRSRASGINTGELFF	TGTGCCTGGAGATCCAGGGCTAGCGGGATTAACACCGGGGAGCTGTTTTTT
TRBJ2-3	TRBV2	few	NA	CARRAGLAGTDTQYF	TGTGCCAGAAGGGCCGGGCTGGCTGGGACAGATACGCAGTATTTT
TRBJ2-7	TRBV12-3/TRBV12-4	many	NA	CASLGAGQGLYEQYF	TGTGCCAGCTTGGGGGCAGGGCAGGGCCTCTACGAGCAGTACTTC
TRBJ2-1	TRBV20-1	few	TRBD2	CSARARLALKHSNNEQFF	TGCAGTGCTAGAGCCCGACTAGCGCTCAAACACTCCAACAATGAGCAGTTCTTC
TRBJ1-1	TRBV28	few	TRBD1	CASSTIRTGGTEAFF	TGTGCCAGCAGTACCATTCGGACAGGGGGAACTGAAGCTTTCTTT
TRBJ2-7	TRBV4-1	NA	TRBD1	CASSQRGTGDTYEQYF	TGCGCCAGCAGCCAACGTGGGACAGGGGATACCTACGAGCAGTACTTC
TRBJ1-4	TRBV6-5	few	NA	CASSYSTRHREKLFF	TGTGCCAGCAGTTACTCGACTCGACACCGTGAAAAACTGTTTTTT
TRBJ2-1	TRBV7-9	NA	TRBD2	CASSRGTSGTDNEQFF	TGTGCCAGCAGCCGGGGGACTAGCGGGACTGACAATGAGCAGTTCTTC
TRBJ1-5	TRBV7-2	few	NA	CASSSRGDYQPQHF	TGTGCCAGCAGCTCCAGAGGTGACTATCAGCCCCAGCATTTT
TRBJ2-7	TRBV7-9	few	NA	CASSEPRESYEQYF	TGTGCCAGCAGCGAGCCCAGGGAGTCTTACGAGCAGTACTTC
TRBJ2-3	TRBV28	NA	TRBD2	CASLGRGGSDTQYF	TGTGCCAGCTTAGGGCGGGGGGGCTCAGATACGCAGTATTTT
TRBJ2-1	TRBV7-9	NA	NA	CASSLQGDMTDEQFF	TGTGCCAGCAGCCTACAGGGAGATATGACGGATGAGCAGTTCTTC
TRBJ2-5	TRBV5-1	few	TRBD1	CASRDRLIGTQYF	TGCGCCAGCCGGGACAGGCTAATAGGAACCCAGTACTTC
TRBJ2-1	TRBV12-3/TRBV12-4	NA	TRBD2	CASSLNRGTSGGKEFF	TGTGCCAGCAGTTTAAACCGCGGGACTAGCGGGGGGAAGGAGTTCTTC
TRBJ2-7	TRBV5-1	few	NA	CASSPGTSSGEQYF	TGCGCCAGCAGCCCCGGGACGTCGTCGGGAGAGCAGTACTTC
TRBJ2-1	TRBV28	few	NA	CASSWTRIVGNEQFF	TGTGCCAGCAGCTGGACGCGGATAGTGGGTAATGAGCAGTTCTTC
TRBJ2-7	TRBV6-5	few	NA	CASSYYRGGKGEQYF	TGTGCCAGCAGTTACTACCGGGGCGGGAAAGGGGAGCAGTACTTC
TRBJ2-3	TRBV10-3	NA	NA	CAIKTATNTQYF	TGTGCCATCAAGACTGCCACAAATACGCAGTATTTT
TRBJ2-2	TRBV20-1	NA	TRBD2	CSAPPGLAAGELFF	TGCAGTGCTCCCCCGGGACTAGCGGCCGGGGAGCTGTTTTTT
TRBJ2-7	TRBV5-1	few	TRBD2	CASSLVLLAEPYEQYF	TGCGCCAGCAGCTTGGTCTTACTAGCGGAGCCCTACGAGCAGTACTTC
TRBJ2-2	TRBV5-1	NA	TRBD2	CASSSNSGLNTGELFF	TGCGCCAGCAGCTCGAATAGCGGGCTGAACACCGGGGAGCTGTTTTTT
TRBJ1-4	TRBV10-3	many	NA	CAISPGGNNEKLFF	TGTGCCATCAGCCCTGGGGGGAATAATGAAAAACTGTTTTTT
TRBJ2-1	TRBV5-1	few	NA	CASSLLGFDEQFF	TGCGCCAGCAGCTTGCTAGGGTTCGATGAGCAGTTCTTC
TRBJ2-7	TRBV20-1	NA	TRBD2	CSASGGSSYEQYF	TGCAGTGCTAGCGGCGGGAGCTCCTACGAGCAGTACTTC